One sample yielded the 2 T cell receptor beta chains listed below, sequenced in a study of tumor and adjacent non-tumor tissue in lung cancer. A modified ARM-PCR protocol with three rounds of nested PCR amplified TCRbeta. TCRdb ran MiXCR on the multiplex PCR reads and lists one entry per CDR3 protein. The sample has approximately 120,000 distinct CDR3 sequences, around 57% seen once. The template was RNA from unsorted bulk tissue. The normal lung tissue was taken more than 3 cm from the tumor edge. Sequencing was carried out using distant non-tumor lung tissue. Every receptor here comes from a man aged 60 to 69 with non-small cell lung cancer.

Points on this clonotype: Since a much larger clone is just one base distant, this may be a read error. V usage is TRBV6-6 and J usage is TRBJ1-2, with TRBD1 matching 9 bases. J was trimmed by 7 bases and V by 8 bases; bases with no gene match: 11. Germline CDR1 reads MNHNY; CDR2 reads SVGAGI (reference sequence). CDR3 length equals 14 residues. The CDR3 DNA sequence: TGTGCCAGCTATACAGGGGGCGCTGTTTCTGGCTACACCTTC. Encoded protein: CASYTGGAVSGYTF.

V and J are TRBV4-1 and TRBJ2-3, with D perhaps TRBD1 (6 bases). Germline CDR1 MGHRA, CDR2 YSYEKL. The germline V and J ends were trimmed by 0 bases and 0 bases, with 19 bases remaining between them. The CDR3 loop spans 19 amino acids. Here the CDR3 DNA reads TGCGCCAGCAGCCAAGACCGGTGGACAGTTCTAACTAGCACAGATACGCAGTATTTT. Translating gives CASSQDRWTVLTSTDTQYF.